The 22 T cell receptor beta chains presented below share a single source sample, sequenced in a study of T cell changes during pregnancy in multiple sclerosis (dated by TCRdb to about 2019). Libraries were made using the immunoSEQ multiplex PCR assay. TCRdb stores this immuneACCESS table with in-frame sequences only. Part of the clones is absent; in the studies checked, under half of the shortfall reflects unresolved V genes, and no reason is known for the rest. This sample holds under 60,000 clones; about 90% were observed only once. About 0.6% of the sample is in the top ten clones. This specimen was CD4+ T cells from peripheral blood mononuclear cells, taken after pregnancy. The receptors were gathered from a female donor with multiple sclerosis, enrolled in a pregnancy study.

This chain links TRBV27 with TRBJ2-1, with TRBD2 matching over 9 bases. V shed 4 bases and J 9 bases; nucleotides not matched to a gene: 7. CDR1 and CDR2 from the germline V gene are MNHEY and SMNVEV (reference sequence). The CDR3 spans 14 residues. CDR3 DNA: TGTGCCAGCAGTTCCGCGGGAGGGCCGGGTGAGCAGTTCTTC. Its protein is CASSSAGGPGEQFF.

This chain connects TRBV7-9 to TRBJ2-1; possible D gene TRBD1, 6 bases. V was clipped by 1 base and J by 2 bases, with 21 bases between them. The CDR3 loop spans 19 amino acids. The germline V gene encodes CDR1 SEHNR and CDR2 FQNEAQ (reference sequence). The CDR3 nucleotides are TGTGCCAGCAGCTTAGAAAGTCCCTTACCAGGGGACACCTACAATGAGCAGTTCTTC. It specifies CASSLESPLPGDTYNEQFF. Supplemented by reference TRBV7-9 and TRBJ2-1, the full variable domain reads DTGVSQNPRHKITKRGQNVTFRCDPISEHNRLYWYRQTLGQGPEFLTYFQNEAQLEKSRLLSDRFSAERPKGSFSTLEIQRTEQGDSAMYLCASSLESPLPGDTYNEQFFGPGTRLTVL.

The V call is TRBV19, the J call TRBJ2-3; 11 bases are a match to TRBD2. The CDR3 consists of 15 residues. Germline trimming cut 3 bases from V and 5 bases from J; bases unmatched to any gene: 4. Per germline, CDR1 LNHDA and CDR2 SQIVND (reference sequence). The CDR3 DNA sequence: TGTGCCAGTAGTATGACTAGCGGGACTATAGATACGCAGTATTTT. Its translation is CASSMTSGTIDTQYF.

This clone was counted once. The V gene is TRBV9, the J gene TRBJ2-7, with 8 bases fitting TRBD1. The V gene end was trimmed by 0 bases and the J gene end by 6 bases; junction bases not matched to a gene: 8. CDR1 SGDLS and CDR2 YYNGEE come from the germline V gene. CDR3 length equals 15 residues. CDR3 in amino acids: CASSVDWTGLSEQYF. CDR3 bases: TGTGCCAGCAGCGTAGACTGGACAGGGCTGTCCGAGCAGTACTTC. Full variable domain (rest looked up from reference TRBV9 and TRBJ2-7): DSGVTQTPKHLITATGQRVTLRCSPRSGDLSVYWYQQSLDQGLQFLIQYYNGEERAKGNILERFSAQQFPDLHSELNLSSLELGDSALYFCASSVDWTGLSEQYFGPGTRLTVT.

V and J are TRBV20-1 and TRBJ2-7; D remains unclear. The CDR3 runs to 11 residues. V shed 6 bases and J shed 7 bases, with 13 bases lying between them. The germline V gene encodes CDR1 DFQATT and CDR2 SNEGSKA (reference sequence). CDR3: CSAIARWEQYF. As DNA, the CDR3 is TGCAGTGCAATTGCACGGTGGGAGCAGTACTTC.

This chain uses TRBV7-2 with TRBJ2-5, with a tentative D call TRBD1 (5 bases). Per germline, CDR1 SGHTA and CDR2 FQGNSA. Trimming took 1 base from V and 1 from J, leaving 10 bases between them. This CDR3 region has 15 residues. This CDR3 is CASSLGARAQETQYF. DNA for the CDR3: TGTGCCAGCAGCTTAGGGGCCAGGGCCCAAGAGACCCAGTACTTC.

Concerning this clone itself: The sample holds other DNA sequences that translate to the same CDR3. This CDR3 reads CASRPGLAGGRTDTQYF. The CDR3 region has the DNA TGTGCCAGCAGGCCAGGACTAGCGGGAGGGAGGACAGATACGCAGTATTTT. The V call is TRBV28, the J call TRBJ2-3; 15 bases match TRBD2. The V and J ends lost 6 bases and 3 bases, in that order; junction bases with no gene match: 7. The CDR3 totals 17 residues. Looked up from germline, CDR1 is MDHEN and CDR2 is SYDVKM.

The V call is TRBV6-5, the J call TRBJ2-3; 10 nucleotides align to TRBD2. From germline, CDR1 is MNHEY and CDR2 SVGAGI. The CDR3 loop spans 16 amino acids. The V segment lost 4 bases and the J segment 4 bases; nucleotides outside the gene matches: 8. The chain's CDR3 is CASSLSGLAVSDTQYF. The CDR3 region has the DNA TGTGCCAGCAGTTTGAGCGGACTAGCGGTATCAGATACGCAGTATTTT.

This sequence joins TRBV4-2 and TRBJ1-2; D is unresolved. The germline CDR1 and CDR2 sequences are LGHNA and YNFKEQ. This CDR3 is 17 amino acids long. Trimming pared 1 base from V and 2 bases from J, leaving 17 bases between. CDR3: CASSQAWGTEGNYGYTF. The CDR3 region has the DNA TGTGCCAGCAGCCAAGCTTGGGGAACAGAGGGCAACTATGGCTACACCTTC.

This chain connects TRBV27 to TRBJ2-6; 10 nucleotides align to TRBD1. The V segment lost 7 bases and the J segment 0 bases; nucleotides outside the gene matches: 21. Germline CDR1 MNHEY, CDR2 SMNVEV (reference sequence). CDR3 length: 22 amino acids. The CDR3 protein is CASTKGYRDRGSPYSGANVLTF. The CDR3 DNA is TGTGCCAGCACAAAAGGCTACCGGGACAGGGGCTCTCCTTACTCTGGGGCCAACGTCCTGACTTTC.

V and J are TRBV4-3 and TRBJ1-5, with 8 bases identical to TRBD1. V gave up 0 bases and J gave up 7 bases; unmatched junction bases: 14. CDR3 length: 18 residues. The V gene's germline CDR1 is LGHNA and CDR2 YSLEER. CDR3 DNA sequence: TGCGCCAGCAGCCAAGAGTTCCATCGTGACAGGGGAAAACAGCCCCAGCATTTT. This gives the protein CASSQEFHRDRGKQPQHF.

As to this clone: Other DNA sequences in the sample encode the same CDR3. This chain uses TRBV9 with TRBJ1-1; maybe TRBD1 (6 bases). Germline assignment: CDR1 SGDLS and CDR2 YYNGEE. This CDR3 has 14 residues. Trimming removed 3 bases from V and 2 bases from J, with 11 bases in between. The CDR3, as DNA: TGTGCCAGCAGCGGGGGACACCTCAACACTGAAGCTTTCTTT. Its protein is CASSGGHLNTEAFF.

This clone was detected once. The V gene is TRBV19, the J gene TRBJ2-3; D possibly corresponds to TRBD1 (5 bases). V was cut by 3 bases and J by 2 bases, with 9 bases left in between. Germline V gene data show CDR1 as LNHDA and CDR2 as SQIVND (reference sequence). The CDR3 runs to 14 residues. The chain's CDR3 is CASSMGQYTDTQYF. In nucleotides, the CDR3 is TGTGCCAGTAGTATGGGGCAGTACACAGATACGCAGTATTTT.

This clone was recorded once. The chain combines TRBV9 with TRBJ2-3, with no clear D. With 0 bases removed from V and 3 bases from J, the gap between germline ends came to 11 bases. Germline assignment: CDR1 SGDLS and CDR2 YYNGEE. This CDR3 has 15 amino acids. The CDR3 is CASSVGARGTDTQYF. As DNA, the CDR3 is TGTGCCAGCAGCGTAGGAGCACGAGGAACAGATACGCAGTATTTT. The full variable domain, its missing parts supplied by reference TRBV9 and TRBJ2-3, is DSGVTQTPKHLITATGQRVTLRCSPRSGDLSVYWYQQSLDQGLQFLIQYYNGEERAKGNILERFSAQQFPDLHSELNLSSLELGDSALYFCASSVGARGTDTQYFGPGTRLTVL.

The J gene is TRBJ2-5, the V gene TRBV9, with D maybe TRBD2 (5 bases). The CDR3 runs to 12 residues. Germline V gene data show CDR1 as SGDLS and CDR2 as YYNGEE. V lost 0 bases, J lost 5 bases, and 5 bases lay in between. The CDR3 loop reads CASSVAGETQYF. The CDR3 bases are TGTGCCAGCAGCGTAGCGGGGGAGACCCAGTACTTC.

V is TRBV19 and J is TRBJ1-2; 8 bases line up with TRBD1. J gave up 3 bases and V 5 bases, and 5 bases lay outside the gene matches. CDR1 and CDR2 from the germline V gene are LNHDA and SQIVND (reference sequence). This CDR3 spans 14 amino acids. CDR3 sequence (DNA): TGTGCCAGTAGTCCAGGGGGCTTAGACTATGGCTACACCTTC. Translation: CASSPGGLDYGYTF.

The J gene is TRBJ1-4, the V gene TRBV5-1; no definite D call. V dropped 4 bases and J dropped 0 bases, with 10 bases sitting between them. The CDR3 loop spans 15 amino acids. The germline gives CDR1 SGHRS, CDR2 YFSETQ. The CDR3 is CASSPSGTTNEKLFF. The CDR3 DNA is TGCGCCAGCAGCCCTTCCGGGACAACTAATGAAAAACTGTTTTTT. The variable domain in full, completed from reference TRBV5-1 and TRBJ1-4, reads KAGVTQTPRYLIKTRGQQVTLSCSPISGHRSVSWYQQTPGQGLQFLFEYFSETQRNKGNFPGRFSGRQFSNSRSEMNVSTLELGDSALYLCASSPSGTTNEKLFFGSGTQLSVL.

The chain joins TRBV6-1 to TRBJ1-5; D ambiguous. Trimming took 6 bases from V and 9 from J, leaving 21 bases between them. The CDR3 spans 15 residues. Germline CDR1 and CDR2: MNHNS and SASEGT. The CDR3 protein is CASRLNLDSPRPQHF. The CDR3 bases are TGTGCCAGCAGGCTGAATCTGGACTCCCCCCGGCCCCAGCATTTT.

The chain couples TRBV5-8 to TRBJ2-1, with 8 bases matching TRBD2. This CDR3 spans 16 amino acids. CDR1 and CDR2 from the germline V gene are SGHTS and YDEGEE. V was pared by 5 bases and J by 8 bases, with 15 bases of the junction left unmatched. The CDR3 reads CASSPTGTRGRDEQFF. CDR3 DNA: TGTGCCAGCAGTCCAACCGGGACTAGGGGGAGGGATGAGCAGTTCTTC.

CDR3 bases: TGTGCCAGCAGCGCCGGACAGGTGGTCTACGAGCAGTACTTC. Its protein is CASSAGQVVYEQYF. This chain uses TRBV5-8 with TRBJ2-7; TRBD1 matches at 7 bases. V lost 4 bases, J lost 3 bases, and 7 bases stayed unmatched. Germline CDR1 is SGHTS and CDR2 is YDEGEE. This CDR3 region has 14 residues. Supplemented by reference TRBV5-8 and TRBJ2-7, the full variable domain reads EAGVTQSPTHLIKTRGQQATLRCSPISGHTSVYWYQQALGLGLQFLLWYDEGEERNRGNFPPRFSGRQFPNYSSELNVNALELEDSALYLCASSAGQVVYEQYFGPGTRLTVT.

The chain couples TRBV4-2 to TRBJ2-7, with a weak D call TRBD2 (6 bases). This CDR3 spans 18 amino acids. V lost 0 bases and J 2 bases, leaving 20 bases between the germline ends. Germline V lookup: CDR1 LGHNA, CDR2 YNFKEQ. Written as DNA, the CDR3 is TGTGCCAGCAGCCAAGATTCATCAGGAGGGATACAACCCTACGAGCAGTACTTC. This encodes CASSQDSSGGIQPYEQYF.

This chain connects TRBV6-1 to TRBJ2-5; maybe TRBD2 (6 bases). Germline CDR1 MNHNS, CDR2 SASEGT. The CDR3 length is 14 residues. V was clipped by 4 bases and J by 2 bases, with 11 bases between them. The CDR3 DNA sequence: TGTGCCAGCAGTGTAGGACTACCTCAAGAGACCCAGTACTTC. Its translation is CASSVGLPQETQYF.